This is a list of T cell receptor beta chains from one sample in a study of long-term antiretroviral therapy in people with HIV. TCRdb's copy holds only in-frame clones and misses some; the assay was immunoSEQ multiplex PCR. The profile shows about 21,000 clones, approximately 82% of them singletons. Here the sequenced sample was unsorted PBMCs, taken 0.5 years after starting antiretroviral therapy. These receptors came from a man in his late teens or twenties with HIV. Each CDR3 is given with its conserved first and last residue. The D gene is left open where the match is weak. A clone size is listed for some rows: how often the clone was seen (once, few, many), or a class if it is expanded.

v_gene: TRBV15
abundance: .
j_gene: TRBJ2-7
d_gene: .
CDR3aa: CATSRAVSYEQYF
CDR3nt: TGTGCCACCAGCAGAGCCGTATCTTACGAGCAGTACTTC

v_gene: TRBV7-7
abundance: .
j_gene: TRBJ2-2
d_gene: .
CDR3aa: CASSLVGGINTGELFF
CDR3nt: TGTGCCAGCAGCTTAGTCGGCGGAATTAACACCGGGGAGCTGTTTTTT

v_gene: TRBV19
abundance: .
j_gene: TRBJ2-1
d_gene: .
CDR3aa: CASSSPQGGFYNEQFF
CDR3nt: TGTGCCAGTAGTAGTCCCCAGGGAGGTTTCTACAATGAGCAGTTCTTC

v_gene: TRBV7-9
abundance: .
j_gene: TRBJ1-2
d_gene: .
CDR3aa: CASSLAPGNYGYTF
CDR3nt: TGTGCCAGCAGCTTAGCACCCGGTAACTATGGCTACACCTTC

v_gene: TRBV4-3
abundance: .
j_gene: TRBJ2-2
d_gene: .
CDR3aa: CASSRNRENTGELFF
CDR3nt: TGCGCCAGCAGCCGGAACAGGGAAAACACCGGGGAGCTGTTTTTT

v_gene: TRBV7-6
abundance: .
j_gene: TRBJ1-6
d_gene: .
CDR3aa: CASSPGASNSPLHF
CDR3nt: TGTGCCAGCAGTCCCGGGGCAAGTAATTCACCCCTCCACTTT

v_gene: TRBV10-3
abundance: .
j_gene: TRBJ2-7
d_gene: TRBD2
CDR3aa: CAIASGSGIYEQYF
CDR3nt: TGTGCCATCGCCTCGGGTAGCGGGATCTACGAGCAGTACTTC

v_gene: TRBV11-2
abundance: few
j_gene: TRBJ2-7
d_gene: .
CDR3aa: CASSLGQPGEQYF
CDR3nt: TGTGCCAGCAGCTTAGGACAGCCGGGCGAGCAGTACTTC

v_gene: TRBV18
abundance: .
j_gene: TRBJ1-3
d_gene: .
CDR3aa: CASSPTMGRFSTIYF
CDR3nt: TGTGCCAGCTCACCGACGATGGGGAGGTTCTCCACCATATATTTT

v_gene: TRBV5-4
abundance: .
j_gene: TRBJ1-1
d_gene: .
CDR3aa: CASSLQGNTEAFF
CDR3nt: TGTGCCAGCAGCTTACAGGGGAACACTGAAGCTTTCTTT

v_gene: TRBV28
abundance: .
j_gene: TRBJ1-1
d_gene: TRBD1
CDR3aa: CASTGTGAPNTEAFF
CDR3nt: TGTGCCAGCACCGGGACAGGGGCTCCGAACACTGAAGCTTTCTTT

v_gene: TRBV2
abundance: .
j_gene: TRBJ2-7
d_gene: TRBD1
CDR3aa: CATWGTGDPLSDEQYF
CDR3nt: TGTGCCACCTGGGGGACAGGGGACCCTTTATCCGACGAGCAGTACTTC